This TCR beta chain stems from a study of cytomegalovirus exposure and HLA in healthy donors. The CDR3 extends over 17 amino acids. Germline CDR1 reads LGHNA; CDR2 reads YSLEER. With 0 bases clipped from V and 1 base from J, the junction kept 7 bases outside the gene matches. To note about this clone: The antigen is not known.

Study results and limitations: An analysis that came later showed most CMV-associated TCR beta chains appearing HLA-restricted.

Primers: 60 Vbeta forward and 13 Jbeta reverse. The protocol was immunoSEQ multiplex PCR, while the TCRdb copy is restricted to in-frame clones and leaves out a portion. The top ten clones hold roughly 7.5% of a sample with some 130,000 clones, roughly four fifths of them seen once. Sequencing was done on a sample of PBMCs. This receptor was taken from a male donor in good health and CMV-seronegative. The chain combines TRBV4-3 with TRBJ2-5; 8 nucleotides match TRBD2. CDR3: CASSQERAGVSQETQYF. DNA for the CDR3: TGCGCCAGCAGCCAAGAACGAGCGGGAGTAAGCCAAGAGACCCAGTACTTC.